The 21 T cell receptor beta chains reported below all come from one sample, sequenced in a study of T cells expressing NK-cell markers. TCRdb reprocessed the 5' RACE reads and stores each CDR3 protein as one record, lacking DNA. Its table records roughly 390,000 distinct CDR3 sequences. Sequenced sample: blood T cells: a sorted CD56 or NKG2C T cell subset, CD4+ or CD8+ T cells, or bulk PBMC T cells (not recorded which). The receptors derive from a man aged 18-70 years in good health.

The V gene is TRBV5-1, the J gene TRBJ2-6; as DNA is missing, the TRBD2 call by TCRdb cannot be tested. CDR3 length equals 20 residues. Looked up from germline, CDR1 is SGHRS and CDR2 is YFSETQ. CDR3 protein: CASSYGLAGGLLSGANVLTF. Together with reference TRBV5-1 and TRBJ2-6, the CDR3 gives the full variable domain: KAGVTQTPRYLIKTRGQQVTLSCSPISGHRSVSWYQQTPGQGLQFLFEYFSETQRNKGNFPGRFSGRQFSNSRSEMNVSTLELGDSALYLCASSYGLAGGLLSGANVLTFGAGSRLTVL.

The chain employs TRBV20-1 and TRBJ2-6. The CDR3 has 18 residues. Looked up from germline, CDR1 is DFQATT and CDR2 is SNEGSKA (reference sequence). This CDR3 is CSASRRTFSLSGANVLTF.

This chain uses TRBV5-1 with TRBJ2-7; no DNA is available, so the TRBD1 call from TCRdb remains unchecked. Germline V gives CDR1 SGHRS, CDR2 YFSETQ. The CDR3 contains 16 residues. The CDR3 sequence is CASSSYDRGRSYEQYF.

This chain's CDR3 is CAWRGGRMNTEAFF. The chain carries TRBV30 and TRBJ1-1. This CDR3 region has 14 residues. CDR1 and CDR2 from the germline V gene are GTSNPN and SVGIG (reference sequence).

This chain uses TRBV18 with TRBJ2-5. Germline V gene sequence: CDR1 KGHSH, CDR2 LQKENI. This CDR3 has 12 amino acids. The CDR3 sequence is CASSPSQETQYF.

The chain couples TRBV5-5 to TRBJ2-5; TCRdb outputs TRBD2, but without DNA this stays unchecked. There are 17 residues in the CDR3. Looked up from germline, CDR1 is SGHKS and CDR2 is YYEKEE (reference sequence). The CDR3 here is CASSLVAGGRSQETQYF. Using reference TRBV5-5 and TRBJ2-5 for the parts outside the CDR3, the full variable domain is DAGVTQSPTHLIKTRGQQVTLRCSPISGHKSVSWYQQVLGQGPQFIFQYYEKEERGRGNFPDRFSARQFPNYSSELNVNALLLGDSALYLCASSLVAGGRSQETQYFGPGTRLLVL.

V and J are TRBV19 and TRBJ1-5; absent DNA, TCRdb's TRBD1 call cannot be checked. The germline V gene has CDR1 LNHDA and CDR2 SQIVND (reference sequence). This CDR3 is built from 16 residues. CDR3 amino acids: CASSTEGQEFNQPQHF.

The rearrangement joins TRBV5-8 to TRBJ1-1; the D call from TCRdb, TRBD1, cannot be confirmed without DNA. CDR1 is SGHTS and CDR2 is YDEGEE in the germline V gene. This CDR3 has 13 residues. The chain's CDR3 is CASRIQGVTEAFF.

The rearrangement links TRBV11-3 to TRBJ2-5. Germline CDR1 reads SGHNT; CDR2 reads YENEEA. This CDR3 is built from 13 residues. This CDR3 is CASSLAEGETQYF. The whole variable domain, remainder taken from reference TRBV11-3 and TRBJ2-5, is EAGVVQSPRYKIIEKKQPVAFWCNPISGHNTLYWYLQNLGQGPELLIRYENEEAVDDSQLPKDRFSAERLKGVDSTLKIQPAELGDSAVYLCASSLAEGETQYFGPGTRLLVL.

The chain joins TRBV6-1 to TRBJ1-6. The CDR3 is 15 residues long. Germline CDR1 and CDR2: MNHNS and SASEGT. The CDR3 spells CASSLHSTINSPLHF.

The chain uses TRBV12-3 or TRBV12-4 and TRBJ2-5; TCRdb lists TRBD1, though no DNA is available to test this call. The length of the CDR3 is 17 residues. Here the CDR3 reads CASSFYGQGASQETQYF.

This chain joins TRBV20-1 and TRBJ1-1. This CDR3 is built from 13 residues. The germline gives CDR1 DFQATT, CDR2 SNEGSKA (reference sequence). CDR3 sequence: CSARDIVSTEAFF.

CDR3 amino acids: CASSFRGGKLFF. This chain connects TRBV28 to TRBJ1-4; TCRdb selects TRBD1, and the lack of DNA leaves this call unchecked. The CDR3 has 12 residues. Germline CDR1 and CDR2: MDHEN and SYDVKM.

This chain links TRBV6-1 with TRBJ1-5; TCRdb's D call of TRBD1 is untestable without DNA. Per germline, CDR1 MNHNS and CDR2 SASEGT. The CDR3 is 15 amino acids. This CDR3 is CASSEVGVGSQPQHF.

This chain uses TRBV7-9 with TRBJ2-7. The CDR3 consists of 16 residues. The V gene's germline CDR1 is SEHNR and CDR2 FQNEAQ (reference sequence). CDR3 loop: CASSLGFRQASYEQYF.

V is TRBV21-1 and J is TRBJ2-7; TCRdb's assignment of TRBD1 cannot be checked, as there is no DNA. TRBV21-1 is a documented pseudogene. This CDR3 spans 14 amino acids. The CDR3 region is CASSTRDGSGEQYF.

CDR3 residues: CASSPGQGRETQYF. The chain has TRBV18 and TRBJ2-5; the TCRdb D gene call, TRBD1, has no DNA to confirm it. This CDR3 spans 14 amino acids. CDR1 and CDR2 from the germline V gene are KGHSH and LQKENI.

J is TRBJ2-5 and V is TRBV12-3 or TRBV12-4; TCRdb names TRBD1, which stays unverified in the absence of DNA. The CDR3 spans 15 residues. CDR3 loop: CASSARTGGKETQYF.

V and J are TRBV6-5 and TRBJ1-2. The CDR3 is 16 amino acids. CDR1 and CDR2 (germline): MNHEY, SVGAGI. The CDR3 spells CASSYVGQGLGRGYTF.

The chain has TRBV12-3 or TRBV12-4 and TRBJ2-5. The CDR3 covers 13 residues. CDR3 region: CASSPRSGETQYF.

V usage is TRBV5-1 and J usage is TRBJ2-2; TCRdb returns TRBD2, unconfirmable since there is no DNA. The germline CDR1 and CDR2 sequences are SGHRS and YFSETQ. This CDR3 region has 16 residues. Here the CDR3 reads CASSFQAGRGTGELFF.